Listed below are T cell receptor beta chains from one sample, sequenced in a study of T cells in Graves' hyperthyroidism and ophthalmopathy. TCRdb processed the multiplex PCR reads anew with MiXCR; each CDR3 protein has one entry. The sample carries 480,000 or so distinct CDR3 sequences, about 15% recorded once. The sequenced sample was blood. These receptors were taken from a young woman with Graves' hyperthyroidism. CDR3s include the opening cysteine and the closing phenylalanine or tryptophan. D genes are given only for firm matches. Rows give clone size only sometimes, using once, few, many, or a class for an expanded clone.

>many|TRBV30|TRBJ2-7|NA
TGTGCCTGGAGACGTCGGGGTCCCTCCTACGAGCAGTACTTC
CAWRRRGPSYEQYF
>NA|TRBV20-1|TRBJ2-1|NA
TGCAGTGCTAGGCAAAGCGGGCTTAACAATGAGCAGTTCTTC
CSARQSGLNNEQFF
>few|TRBV13|TRBJ2-6|NA
TGTGCCAGCAGCTTAGGGCAGGGGAGGGCCTCTGGGGCCAACGTCCTGACTTTC
CASSLGQGRASGANVLTF
>NA|TRBV14|TRBJ2-2|NA
TGTGCCAGCAGCCAAGTCGGAGGAGTAGCGAACACCGGGGAGCTGTTTTTT
CASSQVGGVANTGELFF
>medium-sized|TRBV12-5|TRBJ1-2|TRBD1
TGTGCTAGTGGTTCCCGAGATCGAGGGACAGGGATTCATGGCTACACCTTC
CASGSRDRGTGIHGYTF
>many|TRBV19|TRBJ1-5|NA
TGTGCCAGTAGTCCTCCTCAGGGGCGTCAGCCCCAGCATTTT
CASSPPQGRQPQHF
>NA|TRBV9|TRBJ1-6|NA
TGTGCCAGCAGCCCGCAGGAGAATAATTCACCCCTCCACTTT
CASSPQENNSPLHF
>few|TRBV5-1|TRBJ1-3|NA
TGCGCCAGCAGCCTGGGAGGATACTCTGGAAACACCATATATTTT
CASSLGGYSGNTIYF
>many|TRBV5-1|TRBJ2-3|TRBD2
TGCGCCAGCAGCTTAAGTACGGGAGGAGATACGCAGTATTTT
CASSLSTGGDTQYF
>many|TRBV7-3|TRBJ2-5|TRBD1
TGTGCCAGCAGCTCGACAGGGAACGGTCAAGAGACCCAGTACTTC
CASSSTGNGQETQYF
>many|TRBV12-3/TRBV12-4|TRBJ2-7|TRBD1
TGTGCCAGCAGTTATTCCGGACAGGGGACCTACGAGCAGTACTTC
CASSYSGQGTYEQYF
>many|TRBV27|TRBJ2-2|TRBD2
TGTGCCAGCAGCCTCGGGGTAGGACTAGCAGCAACCGGGGAGCTGTTTTTT
CASSLGVGLAATGELFF
>NA|TRBV9|TRBJ1-6|NA
TGTGCCAGCAGCCCCTGGGAGGGCCACTCCTATAATTCACCCCTCCACTTT
CASSPWEGHSYNSPLHF
>NA|TRBV12-5|TRBJ2-7|TRBD1
TGTGCTAGTGGTTTCACCACGACAGGGGGAACCTACGAGCAGTACTTC
CASGFTTTGGTYEQYF
>many|TRBV30|TRBJ1-2|NA
TGTGCCTGGAGTCACTCCCGGACAGTGTATGGCTACACCTTC
CAWSHSRTVYGYTF
>many|TRBV5-1|TRBJ2-4|TRBD2
TGCGCCAGCAGCTTGGAGGCTAGCGGGTACGGAAACATTCAGTACTTC
CASSLEASGYGNIQYF
>NA|TRBV12-3/TRBV12-4|TRBJ2-3|NA
TGTGCCAGCAGTAGACTGTTGAGGGGAGATACGCAGTATTTT
CASSRLLRGDTQYF
>many|TRBV12-3/TRBV12-4|TRBJ2-1|TRBD2
TGTGCCAGCAGTTTAGGTGTGCTAGCGGGTCCCTACAATGAGCAGTTCTTC
CASSLGVLAGPYNEQFF
>NA|TRBV2|TRBJ2-1|TRBD2
TGCGCCAGCAGCCCTTTCCCCGGGACTAGCGGGAATGAGCAGTTCTTC
CASSPFPGTSGNEQFF
>NA|TRBV19|TRBJ2-7|NA
TGTGCCAGTAGTATAGGGGTCGGGTCGGGAGAGCAGTACTTC
CASSIGVGSGEQYF
>NA|TRBV5-1|TRBJ2-1|TRBD2
TGCGCCAGCAGCTTGGGTCAAGCGGGAGGGCCGGACCCTAAGCAGTTCTTC
CASSLGQAGGPDPKQFF
>many|TRBV5-1|TRBJ1-4|TRBD1
TGCGCCAGCAGCTTGGGGAACAGGGGGCGTCTACGGGGGGATGAAAAACTGTTTTTT
CASSLGNRGRLRGDEKLFF
>NA|TRBV4-1|TRBJ2-6|NA
TGCGCCAGCAGCCAAGTTACCTTAGGGGCCAACGTCCTGACTTTC
CASSQVTLGANVLTF
>NA|TRBV3-1|TRBJ1-1|NA
TGTGCCAGCAGCCAAGATGAGGACAACCAAGGCGGCACTGAAGCTTTCTTT
CASSQDEDNQGGTEAFF
>many|TRBV20-1|TRBJ2-1|TRBD2
TGCAGTGCTAGAGATCTGGCGGGGGTTTACAATGAGCAGTTCTTC
CSARDLAGVYNEQFF
>many|TRBV6-1|TRBJ2-3|NA
TGTGCCACCGGACAGAGCGCAGATACGCAGTATTTT
CATGQSADTQYF
>many|TRBV5-1|TRBJ1-2|NA
TGCGCCAGCAGCTTGGCCGCGGGGGGAAATGGCTACACCTTC
CASSLAAGGNGYTF
>few|TRBV6-1|TRBJ2-1|TRBD2
TGTGCCAGCAGCCCCCTTAGCGGGGGGGGGCAGTTCTTC
CASSPLSGGGQFF
>NA|TRBV10-3|TRBJ1-2|NA
TGTGCCATCAGTGATACGGACAGCTATGGCTACACCTTC
CAISDTDSYGYTF
>many|TRBV24-1|TRBJ2-3|NA
TGTGCCACCAGTGATACCCTCGGGTCTAGCACAGATACGCAGTATTTT
CATSDTLGSSTDTQYF
>NA|TRBV19|TRBJ1-1|TRBD1
TGTGCCAGTAGTTCACTGACAGGGAGGACTGAAGCTTTCTTT
CASSSLTGRTEAFF
>few|TRBV11-3|TRBJ2-7|TRBD1
TGTGCCAGCAGCCGCCCGACAGGGACCTACGAGCAGTACTTC
CASSRPTGTYEQYF
>many|TRBV15|TRBJ2-5|TRBD2
TGTGCCACAACCCCCGGGACTAGCGGGAGAGTCCGGGAGACCCAGTACTTC
CATTPGTSGRVRETQYF
>many|TRBV29-1|TRBJ2-7|NA
TGCAGCGTTGGTAATACTCGGGAGAGCGGGCAGTACTTC
CSVGNTRESGQYF
>few|TRBV4-1|TRBJ2-2|TRBD2
TGCGCCAGCAGCCAAGCTAGCGGCCTAAACACCGGGGAGCTGTTTTTT
CASSQASGLNTGELFF
>many|TRBV2|TRBJ1-4|NA
TGTGCCAGCAGTGAATTAGCAACTAATGAAAAACTGTTTTTT
CASSELATNEKLFF
>many|TRBV20-1|TRBJ1-1|NA
TGCAGTGCTAGACTAGAGGGGCTGAACACTGAAGCTTTCTTT
CSARLEGLNTEAFF
>many|TRBV7-8|TRBJ1-5|NA
TGTGCCAGCAGCTTTGAAGAGGGTCCTCATCAGCCCCAGCATTTT
CASSFEEGPHQPQHF
>NA|TRBV24-1|TRBJ2-3|NA
TGTGCCACCAGTGATCACGGGGAGACGGATACGCAGTATTTT
CATSDHGETDTQYF
>few|TRBV6-1|TRBJ1-3|NA
TGTGCCAGCAGCCTCGGTGGACCCTCTGGAAACACCATATATTTT
CASSLGGPSGNTIYF
>NA|TRBV27|TRBJ1-2|TRBD1
TGTGCCAGCACCGCAACCCTCTTCGGACAGGGCGGGATAAACTATGGCTACACCTTC
CASTATLFGQGGINYGYTF
>many|TRBV6-1|TRBJ1-5|NA
TGTGCCAGCACCAAGGACGGGAAGCCCCAGCATTTT
CASTKDGKPQHF
>many|TRBV28|TRBJ2-1|TRBD1
TGTGCCAGCAGTTTACCCCTCTCGACAGGGACCTACAATGAGCAGTTCTTC
CASSLPLSTGTYNEQFF
>NA|TRBV4-1|TRBJ2-2|NA
TGCGCCAGCAGCCTCAGTTCCGGGAGAGGAGCCGGGGAGCTGTTTTTT
CASSLSSGRGAGELFF
>many|TRBV3-1|TRBJ2-7|TRBD2
TGTGCCAGCAGCCAAGATAGGAGGCCTAGCGGGAGTCGGGGCGAGCAGTACTTC
CASSQDRRPSGSRGEQYF
>many|TRBV27|TRBJ2-1|TRBD1
TGTGCCAGCAGAAGAACAGGGGGCGCGGGCAATGAGCAGTTCTTC
CASRRTGGAGNEQFF
>many|TRBV2|TRBJ1-3|NA
TGTGCCAGCAAGGGACGGGGAGGAAACACCATATATTTT
CASKGRGGNTIYF
>NA|TRBV2|TRBJ2-3|TRBD2
TGTGCCACCACGGGACTAGCGGGTGCGGATACGCAGTATTTT
CATTGLAGADTQYF
>many|TRBV6-1|TRBJ2-7|NA
TGTGCCAGCAGTGAAGACCCACGGTACGAGCAGTACTTC
CASSEDPRYEQYF
>NA|TRBV5-5|TRBJ1-1|NA
TGTGCCAGCAGCATGTCAGGGTCCGTGAACACTGAAGCTTTCTTT
CASSMSGSVNTEAFF
>NA|TRBV20-1|TRBJ2-5|TRBD2
TGCAGTTTCAAAGGCGGACTAGCTCAAGAGACCCAGTACTTC
CSFKGGLAQETQYF
>many|TRBV9|TRBJ2-3|NA
TGTGCCAGCAGCCCACTTCGGACAGATACGCAGTATTTT
CASSPLRTDTQYF
>once|TRBV7-3|TRBJ1-2|NA
TGTGCCAGCAGCTTAGTAAATGGGGTATGTGGCTACACCTTC
CASSLVNGVCGYTF
>NA|TRBV11-2|TRBJ2-1|NA
TGTGCCAGCAGCTTAAGAAAAACCGAGCAGTTCTTC
CASSLRKTEQFF
>many|TRBV5-1|TRBJ2-3|NA
TGCGCCAGCAGCCCGAGGAGCGCGACAGATACGCAGTATTTT
CASSPRSATDTQYF
>many|TRBV29-1|TRBJ1-1|NA
TGCAGCGCCGCCGAGGCCCAGGGCACTGAAGCTTTCTTT
CSAAEAQGTEAFF
>many|TRBV30|TRBJ1-1|NA
TGTGCCTGGAGTGTCGACTACACTGAAGCTTTCTTT
CAWSVDYTEAFF